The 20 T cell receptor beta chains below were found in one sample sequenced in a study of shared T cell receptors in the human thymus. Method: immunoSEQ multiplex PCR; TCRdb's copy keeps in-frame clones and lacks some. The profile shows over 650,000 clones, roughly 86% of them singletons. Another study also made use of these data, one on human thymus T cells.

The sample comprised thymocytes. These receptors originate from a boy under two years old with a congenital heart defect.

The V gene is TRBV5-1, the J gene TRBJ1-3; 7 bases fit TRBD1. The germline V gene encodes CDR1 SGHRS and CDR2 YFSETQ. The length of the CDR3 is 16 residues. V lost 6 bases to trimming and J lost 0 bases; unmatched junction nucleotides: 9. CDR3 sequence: CASTPKGTDSGNTIYF. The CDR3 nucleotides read TGCGCCAGCACGCCAAAAGGGACAGACTCTGGAAACACCATATATTTT.

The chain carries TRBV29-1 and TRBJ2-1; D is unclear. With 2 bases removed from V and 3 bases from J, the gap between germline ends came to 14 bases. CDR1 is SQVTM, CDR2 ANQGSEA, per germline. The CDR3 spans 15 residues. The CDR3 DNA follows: TGCAGCGTTGAACTCGGTGTATCGGGCTACAATGAGCAGTTCTTC. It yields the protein CSVELGVSGYNEQFF.

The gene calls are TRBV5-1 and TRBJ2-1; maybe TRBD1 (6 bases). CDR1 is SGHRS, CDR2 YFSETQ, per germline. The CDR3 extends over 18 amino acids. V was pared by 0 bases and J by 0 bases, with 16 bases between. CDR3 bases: TGCGCCAGCAGCTTGGACAGGGACCAAAACTGCTCCTACAATGAGCAGTTCTTC. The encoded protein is CASSLDRDQNCSYNEQFF.

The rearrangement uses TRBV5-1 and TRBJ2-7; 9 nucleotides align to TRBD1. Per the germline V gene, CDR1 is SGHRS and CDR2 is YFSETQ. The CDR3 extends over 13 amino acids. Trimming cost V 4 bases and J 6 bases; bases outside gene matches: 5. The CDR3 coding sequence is TGCGCCAGCAGCACCAGGGACAGGGCCGAGCAGTACTTC. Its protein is CASSTRDRAEQYF.

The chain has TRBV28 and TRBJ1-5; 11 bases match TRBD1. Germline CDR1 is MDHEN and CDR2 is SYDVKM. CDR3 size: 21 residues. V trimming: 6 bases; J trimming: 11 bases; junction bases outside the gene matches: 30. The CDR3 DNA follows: TGTGCCAGCAGACCGGACAGGGGGCGGGATACGCCGGATCCCCCTTTGCAGGCCCAGCATTTT. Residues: CASRPDRGRDTPDPPLQAQHF.

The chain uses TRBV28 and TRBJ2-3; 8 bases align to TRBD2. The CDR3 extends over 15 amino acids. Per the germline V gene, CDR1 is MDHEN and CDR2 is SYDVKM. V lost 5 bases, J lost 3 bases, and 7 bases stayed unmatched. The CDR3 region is CASSPPRGGTDTQYF. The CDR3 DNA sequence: TGTGCCAGCAGTCCACCCCGGGGGGGGACAGATACGCAGTATTTT.

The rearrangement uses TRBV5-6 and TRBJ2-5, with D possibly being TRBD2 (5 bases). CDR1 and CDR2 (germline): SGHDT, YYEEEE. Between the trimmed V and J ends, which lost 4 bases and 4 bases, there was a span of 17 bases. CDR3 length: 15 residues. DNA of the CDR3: TGTGCCAGCAGCCTTCCTACCCGCCGGGGAGAGACCCAGTACTTC. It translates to CASSLPTRRGETQYF. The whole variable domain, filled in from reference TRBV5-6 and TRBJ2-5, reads DAGVTQSPTHLIKTRGQQVTLRCSPKSGHDTVSWYQQALGQGPQFIFQYYEEEERQRGNFPDRFSGHQFPNYSSELNVNALLLGDSALYLCASSLPTRRGETQYFGPGTRLLVL.

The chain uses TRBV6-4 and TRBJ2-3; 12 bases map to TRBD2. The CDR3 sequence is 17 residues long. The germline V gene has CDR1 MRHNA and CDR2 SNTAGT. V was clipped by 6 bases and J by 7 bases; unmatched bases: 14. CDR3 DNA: TGTGCCAGCAGCGCCAAACCGGGACTAGCGGGTTCTTATACGCAGTATTTT. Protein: CASSAKPGLAGSYTQYF.

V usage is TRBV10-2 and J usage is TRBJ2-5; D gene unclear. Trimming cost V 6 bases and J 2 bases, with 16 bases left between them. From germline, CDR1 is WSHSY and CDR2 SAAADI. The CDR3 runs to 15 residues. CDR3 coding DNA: TGCGCCAGCAGCGCCCGGCGACAAGCTCAAGAGACCCAGTACTTC. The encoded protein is CASSARRQAQETQYF.

The CDR3 sequence is CATSRVGCRGKGNQPQHF. The CDR3 DNA is TGTGCCACCAGCAGAGTAGGTTGCAGGGGGAAGGGCAATCAGCCCCAGCATTTT. The chain is built from TRBV15 and TRBJ1-5; the match to TRBD1 covers 7 bases. Trimming removed 1 base from V and 2 bases from J; junction bases left unmatched: 11. The germline V gene encodes CDR1 LNHNV and CDR2 YYDKDF (reference sequence). This CDR3 contains 18 residues.

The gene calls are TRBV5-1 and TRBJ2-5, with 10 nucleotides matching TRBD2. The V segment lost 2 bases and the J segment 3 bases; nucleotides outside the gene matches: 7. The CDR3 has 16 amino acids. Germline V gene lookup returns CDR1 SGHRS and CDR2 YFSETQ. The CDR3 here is CASSFVTTSGEETQYF. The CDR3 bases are TGCGCCAGCAGCTTCGTAACTACTAGCGGGGAAGAGACCCAGTACTTC.

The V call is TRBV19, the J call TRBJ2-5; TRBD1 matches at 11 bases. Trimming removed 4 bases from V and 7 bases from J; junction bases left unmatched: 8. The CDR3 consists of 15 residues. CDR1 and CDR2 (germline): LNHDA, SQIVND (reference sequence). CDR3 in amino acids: CASSRWTGGDPTQYF. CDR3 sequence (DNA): TGTGCCAGTAGTAGGTGGACAGGGGGCGATCCGACCCAGTACTTC.

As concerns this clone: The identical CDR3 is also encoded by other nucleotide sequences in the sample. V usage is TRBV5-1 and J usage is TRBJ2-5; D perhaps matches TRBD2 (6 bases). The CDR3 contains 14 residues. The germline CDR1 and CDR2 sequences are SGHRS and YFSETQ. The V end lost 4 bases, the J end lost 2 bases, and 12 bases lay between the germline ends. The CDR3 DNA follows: TGCGCCAGCAGCCCCCGGGACTCACAAGAGACCCAGTACTTC. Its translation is CASSPRDSQETQYF.

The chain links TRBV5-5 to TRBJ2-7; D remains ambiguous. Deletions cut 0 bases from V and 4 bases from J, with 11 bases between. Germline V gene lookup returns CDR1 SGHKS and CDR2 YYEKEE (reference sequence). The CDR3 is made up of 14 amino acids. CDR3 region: CASSLVTGIYEQYF. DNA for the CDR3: TGTGCCAGCAGCTTGGTCACGGGTATTTACGAGCAGTACTTC. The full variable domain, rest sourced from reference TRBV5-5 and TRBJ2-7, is DAGVTQSPTHLIKTRGQQVTLRCSPISGHKSVSWYQQVLGQGPQFIFQYYEKEERGRGNFPDRFSARQFPNYSSELNVNALLLGDSALYLCASSLVTGIYEQYFGPGTRLTVT.

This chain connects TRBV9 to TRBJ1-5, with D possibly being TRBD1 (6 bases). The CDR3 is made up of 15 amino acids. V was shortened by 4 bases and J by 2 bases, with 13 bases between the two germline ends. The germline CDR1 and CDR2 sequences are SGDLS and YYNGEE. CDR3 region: CASSSEGEGNQPQHF. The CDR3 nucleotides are TGTGCCAGCAGCTCAGAGGGGGAAGGCAATCAGCCCCAGCATTTT.

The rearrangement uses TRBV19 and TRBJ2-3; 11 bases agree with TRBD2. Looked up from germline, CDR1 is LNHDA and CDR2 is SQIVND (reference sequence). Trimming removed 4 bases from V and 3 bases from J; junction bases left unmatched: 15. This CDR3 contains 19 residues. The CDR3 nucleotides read TGTGCCAGTAGTAAGACTAGCGGGAAACCTAGGGGGGGGACAGATACGCAGTATTTT. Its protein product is CASSKTSGKPRGGTDTQYF.

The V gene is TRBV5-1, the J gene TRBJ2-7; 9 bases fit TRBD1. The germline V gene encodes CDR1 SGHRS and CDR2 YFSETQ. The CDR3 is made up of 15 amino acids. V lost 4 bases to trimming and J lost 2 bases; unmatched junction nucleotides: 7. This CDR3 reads CASSLGQGLPYEQYF. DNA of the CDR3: TGCGCCAGCAGCCTGGGACAGGGCCTACCCTACGAGCAGTACTTC.

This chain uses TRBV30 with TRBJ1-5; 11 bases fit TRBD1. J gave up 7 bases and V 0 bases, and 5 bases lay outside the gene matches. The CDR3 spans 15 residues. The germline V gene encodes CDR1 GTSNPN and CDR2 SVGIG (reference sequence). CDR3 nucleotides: TGTGCCTGGAGTGTCGGACAGGGGGCCCAGCAGCCCCAGCATTTT. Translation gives CAWSVGQGAQQPQHF.

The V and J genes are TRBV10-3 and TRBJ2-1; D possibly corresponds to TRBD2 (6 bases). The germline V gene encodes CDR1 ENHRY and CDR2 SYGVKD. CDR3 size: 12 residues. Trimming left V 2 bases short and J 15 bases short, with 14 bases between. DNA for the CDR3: TGTGCCATCAGTGAGACCCCTAGCGTGGTGTTCTTC. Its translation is CAISETPSVVFF.

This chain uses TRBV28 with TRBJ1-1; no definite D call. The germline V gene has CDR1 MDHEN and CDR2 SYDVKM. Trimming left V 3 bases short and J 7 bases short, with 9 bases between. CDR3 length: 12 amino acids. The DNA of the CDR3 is TGTGCCAGCAGTTTCTCACAGCATGAAGCTTTCTTT. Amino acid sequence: CASSFSQHEAFF.